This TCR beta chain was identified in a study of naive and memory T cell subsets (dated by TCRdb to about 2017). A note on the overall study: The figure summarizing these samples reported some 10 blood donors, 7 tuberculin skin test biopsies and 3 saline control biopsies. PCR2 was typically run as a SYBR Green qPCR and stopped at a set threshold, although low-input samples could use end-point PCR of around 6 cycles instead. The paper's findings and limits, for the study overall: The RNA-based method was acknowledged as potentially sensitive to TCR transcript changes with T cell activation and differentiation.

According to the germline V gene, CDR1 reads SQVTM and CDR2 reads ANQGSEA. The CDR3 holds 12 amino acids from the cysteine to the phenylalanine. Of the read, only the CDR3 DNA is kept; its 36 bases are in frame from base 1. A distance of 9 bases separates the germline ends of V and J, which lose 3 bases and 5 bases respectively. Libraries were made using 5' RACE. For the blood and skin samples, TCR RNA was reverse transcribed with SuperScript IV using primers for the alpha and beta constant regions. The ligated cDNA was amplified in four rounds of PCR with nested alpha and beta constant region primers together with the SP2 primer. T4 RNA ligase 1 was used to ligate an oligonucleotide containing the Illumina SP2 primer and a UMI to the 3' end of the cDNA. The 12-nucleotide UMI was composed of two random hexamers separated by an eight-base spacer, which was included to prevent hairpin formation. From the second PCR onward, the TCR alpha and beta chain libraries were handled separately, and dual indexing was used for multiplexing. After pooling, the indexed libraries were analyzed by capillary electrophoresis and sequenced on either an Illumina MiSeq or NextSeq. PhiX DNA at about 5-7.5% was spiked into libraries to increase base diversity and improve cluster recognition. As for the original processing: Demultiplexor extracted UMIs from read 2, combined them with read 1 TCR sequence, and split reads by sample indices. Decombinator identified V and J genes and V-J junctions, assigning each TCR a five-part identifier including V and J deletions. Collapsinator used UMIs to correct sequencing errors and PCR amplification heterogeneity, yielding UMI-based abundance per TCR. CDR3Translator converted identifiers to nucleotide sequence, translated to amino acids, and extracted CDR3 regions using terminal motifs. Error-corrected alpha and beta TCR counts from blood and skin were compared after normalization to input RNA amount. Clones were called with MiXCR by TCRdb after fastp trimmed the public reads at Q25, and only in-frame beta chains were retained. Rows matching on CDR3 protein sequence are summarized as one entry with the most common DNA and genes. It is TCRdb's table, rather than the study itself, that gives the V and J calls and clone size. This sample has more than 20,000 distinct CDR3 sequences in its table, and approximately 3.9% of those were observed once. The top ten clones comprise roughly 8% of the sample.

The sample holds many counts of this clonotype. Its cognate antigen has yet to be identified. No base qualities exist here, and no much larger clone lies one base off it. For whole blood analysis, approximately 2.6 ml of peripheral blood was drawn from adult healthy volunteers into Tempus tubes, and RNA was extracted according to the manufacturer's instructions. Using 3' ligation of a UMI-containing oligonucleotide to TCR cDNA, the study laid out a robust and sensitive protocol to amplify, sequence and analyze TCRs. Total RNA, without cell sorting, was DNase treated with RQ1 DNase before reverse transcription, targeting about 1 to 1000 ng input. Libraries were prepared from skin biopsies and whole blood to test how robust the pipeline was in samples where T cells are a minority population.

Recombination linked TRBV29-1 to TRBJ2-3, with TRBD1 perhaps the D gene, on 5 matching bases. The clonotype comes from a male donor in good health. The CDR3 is CSVDDSKDTQYF. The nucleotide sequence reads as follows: TGCAGCGTTGACGACAGTAAAGATACGCAGTATTTT.